Listed below are T cell receptor beta chains from one sample, sequenced in a study of CD8 T cells in ankylosing spondylitis. Each CDR3 protein gets one entry after TCRdb re-called the 5' RACE reads with MiXCR. Found here are around 230,000 distinct CDR3 sequences, approximately 9% of them singletons; the top ten hold approximately 6.2%. Input material: blood, either unsorted or a sorted T cell fraction (not recorded which). The receptor set was obtained from a male donor with ankylosing spondylitis or in good health (not recorded which). CDR3s include the opening cysteine and the closing phenylalanine or tryptophan. D genes are given only for firm matches. Size is stated for part of the rows, as once, few or many counts, or as a class when the clone is expanded.

v_call	j_call	clone_size	d_call	cdr3_aa	cdr3_nt
TRBV6-1	TRBJ1-5	many	-	CASSPDVLNQPQHF	TGTGCCAGCAGCCCTGACGTCTTAAATCAGCCCCAGCATTTT
TRBV5-6	TRBJ2-3	many	TRBD2	CASSSRLAPMVDTQYF	TGTGCCAGCAGCTCAAGACTAGCCCCTATGGTAGATACGCAGTATTTT
TRBV29-1	TRBJ2-7	many	-	CSVDQGQGGYEQYF	TGCAGCGTTGACCAGGGACAAGGGGGGTACGAGCAGTACTTC
TRBV7-9	TRBJ2-7	-	TRBD1	CASSTRDRGTYEQYF	TGTGCCAGCAGCACCCGGGACAGGGGTACCTACGAGCAGTACTTC
TRBV29-1	TRBJ1-1	many	TRBD1	CSVEGGAGGRTEAFF	TGCAGCGTTGAAGGGGGGGCAGGGGGCCGGACTGAAGCTTTCTTT
TRBV20-1	TRBJ2-1	many	-	CSASRPQREFEQFF	TGCAGTGCTAGCCGCCCTCAACGGGAGTTTGAGCAGTTCTTC
TRBV5-1	TRBJ1-1	many	TRBD1	CASSFGTGRWGAFF	TGCGCCAGCAGTTTCGGGACAGGGCGCTGGGGAGCTTTCTTT
TRBV9	TRBJ2-7	many	TRBD1	CASSPLDRALINEQYF	TGTGCCAGCAGCCCCTTGGACAGGGCCCTTATTAACGAGCAGTACTTC
TRBV29-1	TRBJ2-7	many	TRBD1	CSVEDRVYEQYF	TGCAGCGTTGAGGACAGGGTCTACGAGCAGTACTTC
TRBV12-3/TRBV12-4	TRBJ1-1	many	TRBD1	CASSFLGGAGTEAFF	TGTGCCAGCAGTTTTTTAGGGGGCGCGGGCACTGAAGCTTTCTTT
TRBV5-6	TRBJ2-1	many	TRBD2	CASSLGAAGGYNEQFF	TGTGCCAGCAGCTTGGGGGCAGCGGGAGGCTACAATGAGCAGTTCTTC
TRBV25-1	TRBJ2-5	few	TRBD1	CASPKDRESETQYF	TGTGCCAGCCCTAAGGACAGGGAGTCGGAGACCCAGTACTTC
TRBV6-1	TRBJ2-2	few	TRBD2	CASRGTSRTTGELFF	TGTGCCAGCAGGGGGACTAGCCGGACCACCGGGGAGCTGTTTTTT
TRBV5-5	TRBJ2-2	-	TRBD1	CASSSDRSQTGELFF	TGTGCCAGCAGCTCGGACAGGTCTCAGACCGGGGAGCTGTTTTTT
TRBV7-9	TRBJ2-5	many	-	CASSRTFKETQYF	TGTGCCAGCAGCCGGACATTCAAAGAGACCCAGTACTTC
TRBV4-2	TRBJ1-5	many	-	CASSQGYRDNQPQHF	TGTGCCAGCAGCCAAGGGTACAGGGACAATCAGCCCCAGCATTTT
TRBV30	TRBJ2-1	many	-	CAWSDPNEQFF	TGTGCCTGGAGCGACCCGAATGAGCAGTTCTTC
TRBV5-1	TRBJ2-3	many	TRBD2	CASSSWTSGDRTDTQYF	TGCGCCAGCAGCTCGTGGACTAGCGGGGACCGCACAGATACGCAGTATTTT
TRBV7-6	TRBJ2-5	few	TRBD2	CASSIGTIETQYF	TGTGCCAGCAGCATCGGGACTATCGAGACCCAGTACTTC
TRBV7-2	TRBJ1-1	few	-	CASSLLGPMNTEAFF	TGTGCCAGCAGCTTATTGGGCCCCATGAACACTGAAGCTTTCTTT
TRBV20-1	TRBJ2-1	few	TRBD2	CSALRLAGNSYNEQFF	TGCAGTGCTCTCCGACTAGCGGGAAACTCCTACAATGAGCAGTTCTTC
TRBV6-1	TRBJ1-2	many	-	CASSQRPTGGYGYTF	TGTGCCAGCAGCCAACGGCCCACGGGGGGCTATGGCTACACCTTC
TRBV7-2	TRBJ1-2	many	TRBD1	CASSPGTDSGYTF	TGTGCCAGCAGCCCCGGGACAGACAGCGGCTACACCTTC
TRBV12-3/TRBV12-4	TRBJ1-2	-	TRBD1	CASRRDRAYGYTF	TGTGCCAGCAGGAGGGACAGGGCGTATGGCTACACCTTC
TRBV29-1	TRBJ1-2	many	-	CSVAVVPGDYGYTF	TGCAGCGTTGCGGTTGTACCGGGCGACTATGGCTACACCTTC
TRBV7-2	TRBJ2-1	many	-	CASSDRAGYNEQFF	TGTGCCAGCAGCGACCGGGCTGGGTACAATGAGCAGTTCTTC
TRBV12-3/TRBV12-4	TRBJ2-3	-	TRBD1	CASLVGDRETDTQYF	TGTGCCAGCTTGGTGGGGGACAGGGAGACAGATACGCAGTATTTT
TRBV15	TRBJ2-3	many	-	CATSIGDSPGTDTQYF	TGTGCCACCAGCATTGGGGACTCCCCCGGCACAGATACGCAGTATTTT
TRBV7-9	TRBJ1-5	once	TRBD1	CASSSPGDRHQPQHF	TGTGCCAGCAGTTCTCCCGGGGACAGACATCAGCCCCAGCATTTT
TRBV5-6	TRBJ2-7	-	TRBD2	CASSLVRGAYEQYF	TGTGCCAGCAGCTTGGTCCGGGGGGCCTACGAGCAGTACTTC
TRBV20-1	TRBJ2-1	many	-	CSARDWSLAYNEQFF	TGCAGTGCTAGAGATTGGAGCCTTGCCTACAATGAGCAGTTCTTC
TRBV30	TRBJ1-1	many	-	CAWSYRSAFF	TGTGCCTGGAGTTATAGGTCGGCTTTCTTT
TRBV9	TRBJ2-1	-	-	CASSPSDGHEQFF	TGTGCCAGCAGCCCCTCGGACGGTCATGAGCAGTTCTTC
TRBV20-1	TRBJ2-2	many	-	CSARQAPGELFF	TGCAGTGCTAGGCAGGCCCCCGGGGAGCTGTTTTTT
TRBV20-1	TRBJ2-1	many	TRBD2	CSAPDRTSGSASYNEQFF	TGCAGTGCCCCTGATAGGACTAGCGGGTCCGCGTCCTACAATGAGCAGTTCTTC
TRBV7-9	TRBJ1-2	many	-	CASSREGYGYTF	TGTGCCAGCAGCCGCGAAGGCTATGGCTACACCTTC
TRBV7-3	TRBJ2-1	few	-	CASSSTPGHSSYNEQFF	TGTGCCAGCAGCTCCACCCCGGGACACAGCTCCTACAATGAGCAGTTCTTC
TRBV30	TRBJ2-1	-	-	CAWSGERVNEQFF	TGTGCCTGGAGTGGAGAAAGGGTGAATGAGCAGTTCTTC
TRBV18	TRBJ1-1	few	-	CASSPVSTGRLNTEAFF	TGTGCCAGCTCACCAGTATCAACGGGGCGTTTAAACACTGAAGCTTTCTTT
TRBV12-3/TRBV12-4	TRBJ1-3	many	-	CASENRNTIYF	TGTGCCAGCGAAAATCGGAACACCATATATTTT
TRBV7-9	TRBJ2-3	few	TRBD1	CASSADRDFTDTQYF	TGTGCCAGCAGCGCAGACAGGGATTTCACAGATACGCAGTATTTT
TRBV7-8	TRBJ2-7	many	-	CASSRHRSTYEQYF	TGTGCCAGCAGCCGACATCGGAGTACCTACGAGCAGTACTTC
TRBV20-1	TRBJ1-5	many	TRBD1	CSASRGQENQPQHF	TGCAGTGCTAGTAGGGGACAGGAGAATCAGCCCCAGCATTTT
TRBV5-6	TRBJ2-2	many	-	CASSHWDGGELFF	TGTGCCAGCAGCCATTGGGATGGCGGGGAGCTGTTTTTT
TRBV11-2	TRBJ2-5	-	-	CASSLDLARGGETQYF	TGTGCCAGCAGCTTAGATCTAGCGCGGGGAGGAGAGACCCAGTACTTC
TRBV27	TRBJ1-2	few	-	CASSPSAGNYGYTF	TGTGCCAGCAGTCCCTCCGCCGGGAACTATGGCTACACCTTC
TRBV7-8	TRBJ1-1	-	-	CASSITRDSSEAFF	TGTGCCAGCAGCATAACCCGGGACTCTTCTGAAGCTTTCTTT
TRBV6-6	TRBJ1-1	many	-	CASMRRLNTEAFF	TGTGCCAGCATGAGACGGCTGAACACTGAAGCTTTCTTT
TRBV30	TRBJ1-6	-	-	CAWSTRSSPLHF	TGTGCCTGGTCCACGAGGAGTTCACCCCTCCACTTT
TRBV7-2	TRBJ2-3	-	-	CASSLGWVTDTQYF	TGTGCCAGCAGCTTAGGGTGGGTCACAGATACGCAGTATTTT
TRBV30	TRBJ2-7	few	-	CAWNRKVDMYF	TGTGCCTGGAATCGGAAGGTCGATATGTACTTC
TRBV5-1	TRBJ1-1	many	-	CASTLRQGTKAFF	TGCGCCAGCACTCTGAGGCAGGGTACTAAAGCTTTCTTT
TRBV5-1	TRBJ1-5	many	-	CASSLVGGHFSNQPQHF	TGCGCCAGCAGCTTGGTAGGCGGCCACTTTAGCAATCAGCCCCAGCATTTT
TRBV20-1	TRBJ2-5	-	-	CSARDGWSGQETQYF	TGCAGTGCTAGAGATGGGTGGAGCGGGCAAGAGACCCAGTACTTC
TRBV5-5	TRBJ1-2	many	TRBD1	CASSLSRGNYGYTF	TGTGCCAGCAGCTTGTCCAGGGGGAACTATGGCTACACCTTC
TRBV20-1	TRBJ1-2	many	-	CSTQRGEDYGYTF	TGCAGTACTCAGAGAGGGGAGGACTATGGCTACACCTTC
TRBV5-1	TRBJ2-2	many	TRBD2	CASSLEVLAGTTGELFF	TGCGCCAGCAGCTTGGAAGTCCTAGCGGGAACCACCGGGGAGCTGTTTTTT
TRBV27	TRBJ2-7	many	-	CASSSDPYEQYF	TGTGCCAGCAGTTCAGACCCCTACGAGCAGTACTTC